The rows below give T cell receptor beta chains drawn from one sample of a study of blood T cell repertoires in COVID-19. The protocol was immunoSEQ multiplex PCR, while the TCRdb copy is restricted to in-frame clones and leaves out a portion. The sample contains about half a million clones, 88% of which appear only once. Sequencing used PBMCs or T cells enriched from blood (not recorded which). The receptors derive from an older woman who had recovered from COVID-19. Both conserved end residues are part of each CDR3. D genes are given only for firm matches. A row's size may be missing; if present it is once, few, many or a size class.

V gene	D gene	clone size	J gene	CDR3 protein	CDR3 DNA
TRBV5-1	-	-	TRBJ1-4	CASSFGSGTPNEKLFF	TGCGCCAGCAGCTTTGGATCCGGGACACCTAATGAAAAACTGTTTTTT
TRBV7-9	-	-	TRBJ2-2	CASSPSVVMTGELFF	TGTGCCAGCAGCCCTAGTGTGGTGATGACCGGGGAGCTGTTTTTT
TRBV10-2	-	-	TRBJ1-5	CASSPTDSNQPQHF	TGCGCCAGCAGTCCGACAGATAGCAATCAGCCCCAGCATTTT
TRBV13	TRBD1	-	TRBJ1-2	CASSTGGFGYTF	TGTGCCAGCAGCACAGGGGGCTTTGGCTACACCTTC
TRBV18	-	-	TRBJ1-1	CASSPVSGVHQNTEAFF	TGTGCCAGCTCACCGGTGAGCGGTGTGCACCAGAACACTGAAGCTTTCTTT
TRBV5-1	TRBD2	few	TRBJ2-2	CASSFIGTSGKNTGELFF	TGCGCCAGCAGCTTCATCGGGACTAGCGGGAAAAACACCGGGGAGCTGTTTTTT
TRBV28	TRBD1	-	TRBJ2-3	CASSNLGQGSTDTQYF	TGTGCCAGCAGTAACCTAGGACAGGGGAGCACAGATACGCAGTATTTT
TRBV6-1	TRBD1	-	TRBJ1-3	CASSDWDRGLGNTIYF	TGTGCCAGCAGTGATTGGGACAGGGGGCTTGGAAACACCATATATTTT
TRBV30	-	-	TRBJ2-2	CAWSVSPSRLDTGELFF	TGTGCCTGGAGTGTTTCCCCGTCTAGATTGGACACCGGGGAGCTGTTTTTT
TRBV6-5	-	-	TRBJ1-4	CASSYRPGGNEKLFF	TGTGCCAGCAGTTACCGGCCGGGAGGGAATGAAAAACTGTTTTTT
TRBV6-5	TRBD1	once	TRBJ2-5	CASSQDRGETQYF	TGTGCCAGCAGCCAGGACAGGGGCGAGACCCAGTACTTC
TRBV19	-	-	TRBJ2-5	CASAQGRETQYF	TGTGCCAGTGCGCAGGGGCGGGAGACCCAGTACTTC
TRBV5-1	-	once	TRBJ1-3	CASSLATGFSGNTIYF	TGCGCCAGCAGCTTGGCGACAGGTTTCTCTGGAAACACCATATATTTT
TRBV2	-	-	TRBJ1-2	CASRPDWGGDGYTF	TGTGCCAGCAGACCCGACTGGGGAGGGGATGGCTACACCTTC
TRBV19	-	-	TRBJ1-5	CASSTSLGGNQPQHF	TGTGCCAGTAGTACCTCCTTAGGGGGCAATCAGCCCCAGCATTTT
TRBV7-6	-	once	TRBJ2-1	CASSSGGAPYNEQFF	TGTGCCAGCAGCTCCGGTGGTGCCCCCTACAATGAGCAGTTCTTC
TRBV3-1/TRBV3-2	-	-	TRBJ1-1	CASSQYSMNTEAFF	TGTGCCAGCAGCCAATACAGTATGAACACTGAAGCTTTCTTT
TRBV2	TRBD1	once	TRBJ1-4	CASSAQGTATNEKLFF	TGTGCCAGCAGCGCACAGGGGACTGCAACTAATGAAAAACTGTTTTTT
TRBV6-2/TRBV6-3	-	-	TRBJ2-7	CASSYSYYEQYF	TGTGCCAGCAGTTACTCGTACTACGAGCAGTACTTC
TRBV7-7	TRBD2	once	TRBJ2-3	CASSPLGVRGGADTQYF	TGTGCTAGCAGCCCTCTAGGGGTGCGCGGGGGAGCAGATACGCAGTATTTT
TRBV19	-	-	TRBJ1-2	CASSIGRGDYGYTF	TGTGCCAGTAGTATAGGCAGGGGAGACTATGGCTACACCTTC